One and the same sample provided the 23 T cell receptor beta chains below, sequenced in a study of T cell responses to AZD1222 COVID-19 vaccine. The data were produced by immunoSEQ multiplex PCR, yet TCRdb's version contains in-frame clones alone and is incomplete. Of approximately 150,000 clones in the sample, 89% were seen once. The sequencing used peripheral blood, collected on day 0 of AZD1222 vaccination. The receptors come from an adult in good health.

CDR3 protein: CASSLAGDGNTIYF. The CDR3 bases are TGCGCCAGCAGCTTGGCCGGGGATGGAAACACCATATATTTT. V and J are TRBV5-1 and TRBJ1-3; no reliable D call. The CDR3 runs to 14 residues. The V gene's germline CDR1 is SGHRS and CDR2 YFSETQ. The germline V and J ends were trimmed by 0 bases and 3 bases, with 7 bases remaining between them.

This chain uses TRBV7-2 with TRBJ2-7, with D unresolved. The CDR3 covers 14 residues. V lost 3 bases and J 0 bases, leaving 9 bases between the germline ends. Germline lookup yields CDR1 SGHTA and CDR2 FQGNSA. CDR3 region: CASSFEQSSYEQYF. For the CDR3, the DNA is TGTGCCAGCAGCTTCGAACAGAGCTCCTACGAGCAGTACTTC.

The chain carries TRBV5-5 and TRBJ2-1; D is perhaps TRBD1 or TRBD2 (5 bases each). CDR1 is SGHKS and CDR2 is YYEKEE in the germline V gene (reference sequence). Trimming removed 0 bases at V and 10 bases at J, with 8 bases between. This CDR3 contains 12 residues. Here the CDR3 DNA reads TGTGCCAGCAGCTTGGTGAGGGGAGAGCAGTTCTTC. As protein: CASSLVRGEQFF. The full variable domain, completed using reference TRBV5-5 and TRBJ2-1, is DAGVTQSPTHLIKTRGQQVTLRCSPISGHKSVSWYQQVLGQGPQFIFQYYEKEERGRGNFPDRFSARQFPNYSSELNVNALLLGDSALYLCASSLVRGEQFFGPGTRLTVL.

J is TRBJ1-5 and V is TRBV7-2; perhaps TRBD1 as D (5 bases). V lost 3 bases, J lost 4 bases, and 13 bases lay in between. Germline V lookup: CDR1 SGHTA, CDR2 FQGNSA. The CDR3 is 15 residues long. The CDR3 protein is CASSFFLTENQPQHF. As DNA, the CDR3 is TGTGCCAGCAGCTTTTTCCTGACAGAGAATCAGCCCCAGCATTTT.

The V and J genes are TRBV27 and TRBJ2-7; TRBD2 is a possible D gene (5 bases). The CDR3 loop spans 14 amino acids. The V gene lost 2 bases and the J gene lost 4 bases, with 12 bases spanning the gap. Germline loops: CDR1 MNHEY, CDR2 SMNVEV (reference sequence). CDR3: CASSLRSGWYEQYF. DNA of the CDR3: TGTGCCAGCAGTTTAAGGTCGGGGTGGTACGAGCAGTACTTC.

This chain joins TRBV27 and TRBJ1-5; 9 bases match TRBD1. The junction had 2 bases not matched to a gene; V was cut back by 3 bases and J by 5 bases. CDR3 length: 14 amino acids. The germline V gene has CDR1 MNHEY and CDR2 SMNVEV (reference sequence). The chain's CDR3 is CASSFRTGDQPQHF. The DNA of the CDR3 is TGTGCCAGCAGTTTCAGGACAGGGGATCAGCCCCAGCATTTT.

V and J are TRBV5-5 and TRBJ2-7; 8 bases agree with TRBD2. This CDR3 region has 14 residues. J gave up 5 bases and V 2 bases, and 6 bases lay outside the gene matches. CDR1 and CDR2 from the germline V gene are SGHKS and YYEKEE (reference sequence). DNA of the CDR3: TGTGCCAGCAGCTTCAAGCGGGAGAACAACGAGCAGTACTTC. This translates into CASSFKRENNEQYF.

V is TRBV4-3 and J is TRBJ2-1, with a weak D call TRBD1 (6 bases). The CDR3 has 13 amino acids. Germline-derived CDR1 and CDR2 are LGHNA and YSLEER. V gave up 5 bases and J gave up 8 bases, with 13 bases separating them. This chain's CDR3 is CASSSQQGDEQFF. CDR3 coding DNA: TGCGCCAGCAGCTCTCAACAGGGCGATGAGCAGTTCTTC.

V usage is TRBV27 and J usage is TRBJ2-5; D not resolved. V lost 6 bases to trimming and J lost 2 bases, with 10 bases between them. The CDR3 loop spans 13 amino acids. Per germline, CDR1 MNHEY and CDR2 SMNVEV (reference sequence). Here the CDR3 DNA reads TGTGCCAGCAGGGGTTGGCAGCAAGAGACCCAGTACTTC. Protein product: CASRGWQQETQYF.

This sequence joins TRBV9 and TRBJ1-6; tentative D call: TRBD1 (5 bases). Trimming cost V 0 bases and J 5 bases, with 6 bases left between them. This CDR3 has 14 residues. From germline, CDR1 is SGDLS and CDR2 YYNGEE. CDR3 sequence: CASSVVGDNSPLHF. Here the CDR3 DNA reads TGTGCCAGCAGCGTAGTAGGGGATAATTCACCCCTCCACTTT. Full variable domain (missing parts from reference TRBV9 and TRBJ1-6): DSGVTQTPKHLITATGQRVTLRCSPRSGDLSVYWYQQSLDQGLQFLIQYYNGEERAKGNILERFSAQQFPDLHSELNLSSLELGDSALYFCASSVVGDNSPLHFGNGTRLTVT.

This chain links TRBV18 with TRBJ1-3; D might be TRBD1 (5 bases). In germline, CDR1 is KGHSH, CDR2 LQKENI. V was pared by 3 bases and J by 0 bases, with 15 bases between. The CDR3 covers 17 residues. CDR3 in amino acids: CASSPGLQVSSGNTIYF. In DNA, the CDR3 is TGTGCCAGCTCACCGGGTTTACAGGTTTCCTCTGGAAACACCATATATTTT.

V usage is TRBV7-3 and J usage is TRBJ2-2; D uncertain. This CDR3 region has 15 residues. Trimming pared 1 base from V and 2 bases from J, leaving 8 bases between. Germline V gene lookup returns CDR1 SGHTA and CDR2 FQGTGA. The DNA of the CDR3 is TGTGCCAGCAGCTTAATTCCGAGCAACACCGGGGAGCTGTTTTTT. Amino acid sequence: CASSLIPSNTGELFF.

The CDR3 reads CASSLRGRNTEAFF. Here the CDR3 DNA reads TGTGCCAGCAGCCTGAGGGGGCGGAACACTGAAGCTTTCTTT. This chain uses TRBV7-9 with TRBJ1-1, with TRBD1 matching 7 bases. CDR3 length: 14 amino acids. The V segment lost 5 bases and the J segment 1 base; nucleotides outside the gene matches: 4. Germline V gene sequence: CDR1 SEHNR, CDR2 FQNEAQ (reference sequence).

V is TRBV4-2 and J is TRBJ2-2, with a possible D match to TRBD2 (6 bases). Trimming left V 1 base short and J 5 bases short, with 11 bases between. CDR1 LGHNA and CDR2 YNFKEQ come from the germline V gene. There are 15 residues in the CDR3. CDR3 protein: CASSQGLVGTGELFF. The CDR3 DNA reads TGTGCCAGCAGCCAAGGACTAGTAGGGACCGGGGAGCTGTTTTTT.

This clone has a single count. For the CDR3, the DNA is TGTGCCAGCAGCCCACAGGGACTACACAATCAGCCCCAGCATTTT. Translated: CASSPQGLHNQPQHF. V gene TRBV2 combines with J gene TRBJ1-5; possibly TRBD1 for D (6 bases). V lost 6 bases and J lost 3, with 15 bases in between. This CDR3 contains 15 residues. Germline lookup yields CDR1 SNHLY and CDR2 FYNNEI.

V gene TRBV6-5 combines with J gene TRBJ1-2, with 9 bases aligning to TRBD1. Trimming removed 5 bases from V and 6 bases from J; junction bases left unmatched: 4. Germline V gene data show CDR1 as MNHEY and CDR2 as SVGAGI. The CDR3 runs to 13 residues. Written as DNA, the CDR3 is TGTGCCAGCAGTACGAACAGGGGGCATGGCTACACCTTC. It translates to CASSTNRGHGYTF.

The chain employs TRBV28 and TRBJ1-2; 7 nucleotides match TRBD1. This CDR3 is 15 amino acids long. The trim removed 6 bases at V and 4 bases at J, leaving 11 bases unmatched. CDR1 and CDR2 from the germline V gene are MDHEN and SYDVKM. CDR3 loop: CASSPDPGQLYGYTF. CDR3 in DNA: TGTGCCAGCAGCCCCGACCCGGGACAGCTCTATGGCTACACCTTC.

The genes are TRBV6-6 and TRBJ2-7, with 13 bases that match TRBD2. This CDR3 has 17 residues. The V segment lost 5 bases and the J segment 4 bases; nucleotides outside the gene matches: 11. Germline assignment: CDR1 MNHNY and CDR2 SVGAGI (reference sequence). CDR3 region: CASSPRTSGSGRYEQYF. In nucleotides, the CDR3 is TGTGCCAGCAGTCCCCGGACTAGCGGGAGCGGTCGGTACGAGCAGTACTTC.

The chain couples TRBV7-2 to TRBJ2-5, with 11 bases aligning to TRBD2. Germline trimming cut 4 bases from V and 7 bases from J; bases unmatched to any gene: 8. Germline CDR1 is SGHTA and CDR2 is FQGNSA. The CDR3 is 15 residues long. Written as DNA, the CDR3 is TGTGCCAGCAGCTCCATAAATAGCGGGAGGGCGACCCAGTACTTC. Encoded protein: CASSSINSGRATQYF.

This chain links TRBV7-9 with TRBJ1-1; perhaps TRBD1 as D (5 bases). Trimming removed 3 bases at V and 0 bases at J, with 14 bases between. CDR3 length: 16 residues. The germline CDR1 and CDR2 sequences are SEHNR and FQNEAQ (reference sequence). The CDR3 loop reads CASSLGPWVLNTEAFF. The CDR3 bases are TGTGCCAGCAGCTTGGGGCCCTGGGTTTTGAACACTGAAGCTTTCTTT.

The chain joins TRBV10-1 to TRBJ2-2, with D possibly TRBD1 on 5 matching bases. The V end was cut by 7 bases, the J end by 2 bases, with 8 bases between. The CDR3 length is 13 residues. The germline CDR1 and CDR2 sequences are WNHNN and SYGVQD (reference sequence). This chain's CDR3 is CASKDSNTGELFF. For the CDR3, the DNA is TGCGCCAGCAAAGACAGTAACACCGGGGAGCTGTTTTTT.

The CDR3: CASSLLAPDTQYF. CDR3 nucleotide sequence: TGTGCCAGCAGTCTCCTAGCGCCAGATACGCAGTATTTT. The chain has TRBV28 and TRBJ2-3; a possible D gene is TRBD2 (6 bases). Germline CDR1 and CDR2: MDHEN and SYDVKM. The V end lost 5 bases, the J end lost 4 bases, and 10 bases lay between the germline ends. This CDR3 is built from 13 residues.

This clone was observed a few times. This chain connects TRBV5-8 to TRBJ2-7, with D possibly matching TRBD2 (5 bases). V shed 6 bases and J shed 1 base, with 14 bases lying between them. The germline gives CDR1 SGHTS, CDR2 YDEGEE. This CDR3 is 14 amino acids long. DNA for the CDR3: TGTGCCAGCACCGGTAGAGAGGGATCCTACGAGCAGTACTTC. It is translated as CASTGREGSYEQYF.